The sequence of this T cell receptor (beta chain) was determined in a study of blood T cell repertoires in COVID-19 (dated by TCRdb to about 2020). Some background on the complete study: Samples covering the acute and convalescent phases of COVID-19 were provided by collaborators in the United States, Italy and Spain. The repertoires were released in a freely available public database intended as a resource for research on the immune response to SARS-CoV-2. The dataset comprised deeply sampled blood TCRbeta repertoires from subjects exposed to, actively infected with, or recovered from COVID-19. The material from the prospective study consisted of cDNA or gDNA derived from T cells, B-cell-depleted T cells, or PBMCs. Where available, HLA class I and class II types were obtained from metadata supplied by the sample provider rather than from assay-based typing. The samples were drawn from the first 160 participants of the ongoing ImmuneRACE study and from over 950 subjects provided by 6 global collaborators. The sample metadata nearly always contained a de-identified subject ID, COVID-19 status, age in years and sex. What the study reported, not specific to this receptor: How much clinical and demographic metadata was included differed by source and by participant, and the metadata was provided uncurated.

Remarks on this clone: What this receptor recognizes is not known. Base qualities are not at hand, and no much larger clone is one base apart.

V loses 3 bases at its end and J loses 6 bases; junction bases beyond the gene matches: 5. The CDR3 runs 15 residues from the cysteine to the phenylalanine. The kept DNA is CDR3 alone, 45 bases in frame from the first base. CDR1 and CDR2 (SGHRS, YFSETQ) derive from the germline V gene. The collaborating institutions used their own protocols to collect whole blood in K2EDTA tubes. For TCRbeta analysis, collaborators shipped samples in one of three forms: frozen whole blood, isolated PBMCs, or DNA extracted from either of those sample types. TCRbeta CDR3 regions were amplified from genomic DNA using the immunoSEQ Assay, a bias-controlled multiplex PCR. For the original study's pipeline: The number of nucleated cells in each sample was estimated by amplification of reference gene primers within the assay. To quantify the absolute abundance of each unique TCRbeta CDR3 rearrangement, sequence reads were collapsed and filtered. For each sample, productive Simpson clonality was calculated by taking the square root of Simpson's diversity index across productive rearrangements. Held by TCRdb, this immuneACCESS table contains in-frame sequences only and omits some clones. Under half of the omission traces to an unresolved V gene where checked; the cause of the rest is unknown. That table furnishes V, J and clone size, whereas the DNA furnished D and trimming. The sample data list 90,000 to 120,000 clones, and 90% to 95% of these were observed just once. The ten largest clones add up to 1% to 1.5% of the sample.

Sequencing used peripheral blood. The chain is assembled from TRBV5-1 and TRBJ2-1; 11 junctional bases match TRBD2. The sequence came from a woman between 25 and 40 years old with acute or convalescent COVID-19. The DNA sequence is given as TGCGCCAGCAGCTCAATAGCGGGGGGGCCCAATGAGCAGTTCTTC. The resulting protein is CASSSIAGGPNEQFF.